Listed here are 24 T cell receptor beta chains from one sample, sequenced in a study of neurological immune-mediated disorders. TCRdb processed the 5' RACE reads anew with MiXCR; each CDR3 protein has one entry. The table lists roughly 70,000 distinct CDR3 sequences, 3.5% to 5% of them singletons. Sequencing input: PBMCs. These receptors were collected from a man between 25 and 39 years old with multiple sclerosis.

This clonotype appeared many times. The CDR3 DNA is TGTGCCAGCAGCCAAGTCAGGGGGCCTGGTGGCTACACCTTC. It yields the protein CASSQVRGPGGYTF. V usage is TRBV14 and J usage is TRBJ1-2; 8 bases align to TRBD1. The junction had 5 bases not matched to a gene; V was cut back by 1 base and J by 7 bases. Germline CDR1 and CDR2: SGHDN and FVKESK. The CDR3 extends over 14 amino acids. Filled out from reference TRBV14 and TRBJ1-2, the complete variable domain reads EAGVTQFPSHSVIEKGQTVTLRCDPISGHDNLYWYRRVMGKEIKFLLHFVKESKQDESGMPNNRFLAERTGGTYSTLKVQPAELEDSGVYFCASSQVRGPGGYTFGSGTRLTVV.

This clonotype was counted at least ten times. One end of the junction varies from germline; a read error may be responsible. V and J are TRBV7-9 and TRBJ1-6, with D tentatively TRBD1 (5 bases). Germline loops: CDR1 SEHNR, CDR2 FQNEAQ (reference sequence). The CDR3 runs to 17 residues. The CDR3 region has the DNA TGTGCCAGCAGCTTAGTGGGGGGGGAGATGCTTGGATCACCCCTCAACTTT. Amino acids: CASSLVGGEMLGSPLNF.

This clonotype was recorded at least ten times. The gene calls are TRBV6-6 and TRBJ1-1; D is uncertain. The CDR3 has 13 residues. V dropped 4 bases and J dropped 4 bases, with 10 bases sitting between them. Germline CDR1 reads MNHNY; CDR2 reads SVGAGI (reference sequence). CDR3 DNA: TGTGCCAGCAGTTCCAGGACGAGCACTGAAGCTTTCTTT. It translates to CASSSRTSTEAFF.

There are many counts of this clonotype. Since a much larger clone is just one base distant, this may be a read error. The CDR3 nucleotides read TGCGCCAGCAGCTTCAACACCGGGGAGCTGTTTTTT. Protein product: CASSFNTGELFF. This chain uses TRBV5-1 with TRBJ2-2, with D uncertain. V lost 2 bases and J lost 2, with 1 base in between. The V gene's germline CDR1 is SGHRS and CDR2 YFSETQ. CDR3 length equals 12 residues.

Many counts were recorded for this clonotype. CDR3 sequence: CASSEGNRPTGELFF. The CDR3 DNA reads TGTGCCAGCAGTGAAGGGAACAGGCCAACCGGGGAGCTGTTTTTT. The chain carries TRBV25-1 and TRBJ2-2; D may be TRBD1 (5 bases). The germline V gene encodes CDR1 MGHDK and CDR2 SYGVNS. The CDR3 length is 15 residues. V was clipped by 2 bases and J by 5 bases, with 12 bases between them.

This clonotype was counted at least ten times. J is TRBJ2-7 and V is TRBV20-1; 11 positions match TRBD2. This CDR3 is built from 14 residues. V gave up 3 bases and J gave up 5 bases; unmatched junction bases: 6. The V gene's germline CDR1 is DFQATT and CDR2 SNEGSKA (reference sequence). The CDR3 loop reads CSASISGGGNEQYF. In DNA, the CDR3 is TGCAGTGCTAGCATTAGCGGGGGGGGGAACGAGCAGTACTTC.

This clonotype was observed a handful of times. The chain is built from TRBV20-1 and TRBJ1-2; D perhaps matches TRBD1 (5 bases). V dropped 5 bases and J dropped 7 bases, with 14 bases sitting between them. Germline-derived CDR1 and CDR2 are DFQATT and SNEGSKA (reference sequence). CDR3 length: 12 residues. The CDR3: CSAFGRDGGYTF. The CDR3 DNA reads TGCAGTGCTTTTGGCAGGGACGGTGGCTACACCTTC.

This clonotype was seen at least ten times. The V call is TRBV7-2, the J call TRBJ1-5; the D is unclear. The CDR3 runs 15 residues. V dropped 2 bases and J dropped 2 bases, with 10 bases sitting between them. Germline CDR1 is SGHTA and CDR2 is FQGNSA. Written as DNA, the CDR3 is TGTGCCAGCAGCTTATTGGGAGTGGGCAATCAGCCCCAGCATTTT. This gives the protein CASSLLGVGNQPQHF.

This clonotype occurred many times. The rearrangement uses TRBV11-2 and TRBJ2-7; 7 bases align to TRBD2. The germline V gene encodes CDR1 SGHAT and CDR2 FQNNGV. This CDR3 region has 17 residues. Unmatched junction bases numbered 11, after V lost 0 bases and J lost 3 bases. The CDR3 sequence: CASSLDLTGTINYEQYF. CDR3 DNA sequence: TGTGCCAGCAGCTTAGATCTAACGGGGACTATTAACTACGAGCAGTACTTC.

This clonotype was picked up many times. The CDR3 protein is CASREQGNNGYTF. DNA of the CDR3: TGTGCCAGCAGGGAACAGGGGAACAATGGCTACACCTTC. The gene calls are TRBV6-1 and TRBJ1-2, with 7 bases matching TRBD1. The germline gives CDR1 MNHNS, CDR2 SASEGT. This CDR3 region has 13 residues. J gave up 6 bases and V 6 bases, and 7 bases lay outside the gene matches.

This clonotype was seen at least ten times. This chain uses TRBV4-2 with TRBJ2-4; tentative D call: TRBD2 (5 bases). Germline V CDR1 and CDR2: LGHNA, YNFKEQ. The V and J ends lost 1 base and 0 bases respectively, with 10 bases between them. The CDR3 extends over 16 amino acids. The CDR3 DNA is TGTGCCAGCAGCCAAGGGGGAGAACAAGCCAAAAACATTCAGTACTTC. Translated: CASSQGGEQAKNIQYF.

This clonotype occurred many times. This sequence joins TRBV5-1 and TRBJ2-5; 10 bases are shared with TRBD1. Germline V gene sequence: CDR1 SGHRS, CDR2 YFSETQ. Germline trimming cut 0 bases from V and 3 bases from J; bases unmatched to any gene: 2. There are 15 residues in the CDR3. CDR3 in DNA: TGCGCCAGCAGCTTGGCTGGGACAGGGGAAGAGACCCAGTACTTC. This gives the protein CASSLAGTGEETQYF.

This clonotype was picked up many times. The CDR3 DNA sequence: TGTGCCAGTACCGGACTAGCGGGGGGGCCCGGGGAGCTGTTTTTT. This translates into CASTGLAGGPGELFF. The chain carries TRBV4-2 and TRBJ2-2, with 15 bases matching TRBD2. The V gene's germline CDR1 is LGHNA and CDR2 YNFKEQ. Trimming took 9 bases from V and 6 from J; bases not matched to a gene: 5. The CDR3 runs to 15 residues.

In its sample, this clonotype was seen a few times. The V call is TRBV5-1, the J call TRBJ1-2; D is unresolved. The ends were cut back, 0 bases at V and 7 bases at J, with 13 bases in the middle. Germline-derived CDR1 and CDR2 are SGHRS and YFSETQ. This CDR3 has 14 residues. The CDR3 loop reads CASSLEIGVAGYTF. For the CDR3, the DNA is TGCGCCAGCAGCTTGGAGATCGGGGTGGCTGGCTACACCTTC.

About this clonotype: Possible read error: a much larger clone is one base away. The chain carries TRBV6-6 and TRBJ1-5; D is possibly TRBD1 (6 bases). The CDR3 totals 17 residues. CDR1 and CDR2 from the germline V gene are MNHNY and SVGAGI (reference sequence). With 0 bases removed from V and 7 bases from J, the gap between germline ends came to 19 bases. Written as DNA, the CDR3 is TGTGCCAGCAGTTACTCAGGGACAAGGGGCGTCGGACAGCCCCAGCATTTT. The encoded protein is CASSYSGTRGVGQPQHF.

At least ten counts were recorded for this clonotype. The V call is TRBV6-2 or TRBV6-3, the J call TRBJ2-7; D not resolved. The germline V and J ends were trimmed by 5 bases and 2 bases, with 7 bases remaining between them. This CDR3 has 12 residues. Germline CDR1 is MNHEY and CDR2 is SVGEGT. The CDR3 region has the DNA TGTGCCAGCAGTGATCCGACCTACGAGCAGTACTTC. Its translation is CASSDPTYEQYF.

This clonotype was observed at least ten times. The genes are TRBV5-1 and TRBJ2-1; possible D gene TRBD1, 5 bases. This CDR3 is built from 14 residues. In germline, CDR1 is SGHRS, CDR2 YFSETQ. Trimming removed 0 bases from V and 10 bases from J, with 14 bases in between. This chain's CDR3 is CASSLAGSSVEQFF. CDR3 bases: TGCGCCAGCAGCTTGGCAGGGTCAAGTGTCGAGCAGTTCTTC.

In this sample, this clonotype turned up many times. The junction does not match germline at one end; this may be a read error. V gene TRBV29-1 combines with J gene TRBJ1-6, with 9 bases that match TRBD1. The length of the CDR3 is 13 residues. The germline V gene encodes CDR1 SQVTM and CDR2 ANQGSEA. The CDR3, as DNA: TGCAGCGTACAACAGGGGGCGGGTTCACCCCTCAACTTT. It translates to CSVQQGAGSPLNF.

This clonotype showed up many times. The V gene is TRBV7-9, the J gene TRBJ2-3; the D is unclear. Germline V gene data show CDR1 as SEHNR and CDR2 as FQNEAQ (reference sequence). The V gene lost 3 bases and the J gene lost 6 bases, with 7 bases spanning the gap. This CDR3 contains 12 residues. The CDR3 loop reads CASSFPMDTQYF. CDR3 DNA sequence: TGTGCCAGCAGCTTCCCCATGGATACGCAGTATTTT.

This clonotype was picked up many times. The chain couples TRBV5-1 to TRBJ2-2, with D perhaps being TRBD1 or TRBD2 (5 bases each). Germline V CDR1 and CDR2: SGHRS, YFSETQ. This CDR3 contains 14 residues. Deletions cut 2 bases from V and 3 bases from J, with 8 bases between. This CDR3 reads CASSFQGDTGELFF. CDR3 nucleotide sequence: TGCGCCAGCAGCTTCCAGGGAGACACCGGGGAGCTGTTTTTT.

This clonotype was observed a few times. This rearrangement joins TRBV5-1 to TRBJ2-3, with TRBD2 as a possible D gene (6 bases). V was cut by 4 bases and J by 9 bases, with 30 bases left in between. In germline, CDR1 is SGHRS, CDR2 YFSETQ. The CDR3 spans 18 residues. CDR3 in DNA: TGCGCCAGCAGCCGGAGGGGATCTGGAGGGCAATCGGGCGACACGCAGTATTTT. This codes for CASSRRGSGGQSGDTQYF.

The chain combines TRBV19 with TRBJ2-7; 7 nucleotides line up with TRBD1. CDR1 and CDR2 from the germline V gene are LNHDA and SQIVND (reference sequence). V was pared by 6 bases and J by 4 bases, with 9 bases of the junction left unmatched. The CDR3 length is 14 residues. As DNA, the CDR3 is TGTGCCAGTAGCCCTGACAGGGACAATTACGAGCAGTACTTC. Its protein product is CASSPDRDNYEQYF.

This clonotype was seen a few times. The germline gene is not matched at one end of the junction; a read error may be the cause. The gene calls are TRBV2 and TRBJ1-5; 7 bases are a match to TRBD1. This CDR3 has 15 residues. The germline gives CDR1 SNHLY, CDR2 FYNNEI. CDR3 DNA: TGTGCCAGCAGTGTAGGGGGCATGCTTCCTCAGCCCCAGAATTTT. This encodes CASSVGGMLPQPQNF.

This clonotype was observed at least ten times. J is TRBJ2-2 and V is TRBV12-5; 7 nucleotides align to TRBD2. This CDR3 has 16 amino acids. V dropped 7 bases and J dropped 5; count of bases not matched to a gene: 13. CDR1 is LGHNT, CDR2 FRNRAP, per germline. The CDR3 DNA reads as TGTGCTAGTGCTTCCGCCGAGTGGGAGGGAACCGGGGAGCTGTTTTTT. Translation gives CASASAEWEGTGELFF.